The 25 T cell receptor beta chains presented below share a single source sample, sequenced in a study of blood T cell repertoires in COVID-19. Libraries were prepared by immunoSEQ multiplex PCR; TCRdb keeps only in-frame clonotypes and omits some of them. The sample holds roughly 67,000 clones, roughly 88% seen once. The sequenced sample was peripheral blood. The receptors were sampled from a woman in her sixties with acute or convalescent COVID-19.

This clone was counted a single time. This rearrangement joins TRBV6-2 or TRBV6-3 to TRBJ2-1, with 8 nucleotides matching TRBD2. CDR3 length equals 16 residues. V dropped 4 bases and J dropped 0; count of bases not matched to a gene: 5. Germline V gene data show CDR1 as MNHEY and CDR2 as SVGEGT. In DNA form, the CDR3 reads TGTGCCAGCAGTTCTCCTAGCGGGCCCTCCTACAATGAGCAGTTCTTC. Its translation: CASSSPSGPSYNEQFF.

This clone has a handful of counts. The rearrangement links TRBV6-1 to TRBJ1-4, with D tentatively TRBD1 (5 bases). From germline, CDR1 is MNHNS and CDR2 SASEGT. Between the trimmed V and J ends, which lost 4 bases and 0 bases, there was a span of 15 bases. The CDR3 runs 17 residues. In DNA, the CDR3 is TGTGCCAGCAGTGCGACGTCAGGGAAAGCAACTAATGAAAAACTGTTTTTT. Translated: CASSATSGKATNEKLFF.

The rearrangement uses TRBV2 and TRBJ1-4; 7 bases line up with TRBD1. The V gene end was trimmed by 8 bases and the J gene end by 5 bases; junction bases not matched to a gene: 8. CDR3 length: 14 residues. Germline assignment: CDR1 SNHLY and CDR2 FYNNEI. The CDR3 sequence is CASEGTARNEKLFF. In DNA, the CDR3 is TGTGCCAGCGAAGGGACAGCCCGAAATGAAAAACTGTTTTTT. The full variable domain, its missing parts supplied by reference TRBV2 and TRBJ1-4, is EPEVTQTPSHQVTQMGQEVILRCVPISNHLYFYWYRQILGQKVEFLVSFYNNEISEKSEIFDDQFSVERPDGSNFTLKIRSTKLEDSAMYFCASEGTARNEKLFFGSGTQLSVL.

This chain uses TRBV5-8 with TRBJ1-2; D is undetermined. Between the trimmed V and J ends, which lost 4 bases and 4 bases, there was a span of 14 bases. The CDR3 length is 14 residues. Germline values: CDR1 SGHTS, CDR2 YDEGEE. The DNA of the CDR3 is TGTGCCAGCAGCCCGGGGTGGGAGATCTATGGCTACACCTTC. Its protein is CASSPGWEIYGYTF.

The V and J genes are TRBV6-2 or TRBV6-3 and TRBJ2-4; D perhaps matches TRBD1 (6 bases). Germline V CDR1 and CDR2: MNHEY, SVGEGT. CDR3 length equals 17 residues. V gave up 6 bases and J gave up 0 bases, with 18 bases separating them. CDR3 coding DNA: TGTGCCAGCAGCCCGCGGACAGAGGGTTTAGCCAAAAACATTCAGTACTTC. Amino acid sequence: CASSPRTEGLAKNIQYF.

Worth noting for this clone: It is unclear where the CDR3 begins or ends on the DNA, so no DNA is shown, and the CDR3 is as TCRdb lists it. CDR3 sequence: CASILAGYTYEQYV. The J gene is TRBJ2-7, the V gene TRBV10-1; the table assigns TRBD1, which was not confirmed against the DNA. Looked up from germline, CDR1 is WNHNN and CDR2 is SYGVQD (reference sequence). The CDR3 region is 14 residues in length, termini included.

The CDR3 sequence is CASSALATADTQYF. CDR3 coding DNA: TGTGCCAGCAGCGCGCTAGCGACAGCAGATACGCAGTATTTT. The chain combines TRBV9 with TRBJ2-3, with D possibly being TRBD2 (6 bases). V was shortened by 3 bases and J by 4 bases, with 12 bases between the two germline ends. Germline V gene lookup returns CDR1 SGDLS and CDR2 YYNGEE. The CDR3 has 14 residues.

The CDR3 bases are TGTGCCAGCTCACCCCGGCAGGGAGGTCATCAGCCCCAGCATTTT. This codes for CASSPRQGGHQPQHF. This chain uses TRBV18 with TRBJ1-5, with D possibly matching TRBD1 (5 bases). The CDR3 is 15 residues long. V was shortened by 3 bases and J by 5 bases, with 14 bases between the two germline ends. In germline, CDR1 is KGHSH, CDR2 LQKENI.

The chain employs TRBV9 and TRBJ1-1, with 12 bases lining up with TRBD1. The CDR3 covers 17 residues. Losses at the gene ends were 6 bases for V and 13 bases for J; bases not matched to a gene: 22. Germline values: CDR1 SGDLS, CDR2 YYNGEE. The CDR3 region is CASTQGPGQGALDDGFF. CDR3 nucleotide sequence: TGTGCCAGCACCCAAGGCCCGGGACAGGGGGCTCTTGACGACGGTTTCTTT.

The rearrangement uses TRBV5-1 and TRBJ1-4; D gene uncertain. V lost 0 bases and J lost 2, with 5 bases in between. CDR3 length: 14 amino acids. In germline, CDR1 is SGHRS, CDR2 YFSETQ. The DNA for the CDR3 is TGCGCCAGCAGCTTGGACGGTACTAATGAAAAACTGTTTTTT. Translating it yields CASSLDGTNEKLFF.

The chain employs TRBV11-2 and TRBJ2-5; 8 positions agree with TRBD1. The V gene's germline CDR1 is SGHAT and CDR2 FQNNGV. V lost 5 bases and J lost 7; bases outside the gene matches: 9. There are 14 residues in the CDR3. The CDR3 nucleotides are TGTGCCAGCAGCGTGAGCCAGGGGGCAGGGACCCAGTACTTC. This translates into CASSVSQGAGTQYF.

The CDR3 spells CASSEGLAGGPDTQYF. In nucleotides, the CDR3 is TGCGCCAGCAGTGAGGGACTAGCGGGGGGACCAGATACGCAGTATTTT. The rearrangement joins TRBV10-2 to TRBJ2-3; 14 bases match TRBD2. The germline gives CDR1 WSHSY, CDR2 SAAADI. The CDR3 consists of 16 residues. Trimming removed 2 bases from V and 4 bases from J; junction bases left unmatched: 2.

The chain couples TRBV7-2 to TRBJ2-5; D remains unclear. The CDR3 loop spans 13 amino acids. Germline V gene lookup returns CDR1 SGHTA and CDR2 FQGNSA. Trimming removed 0 bases from V and 3 bases from J, with 5 bases in between. CDR3: CASSLAAEETQYF. The CDR3 DNA is TGTGCCAGCAGCTTAGCGGCAGAAGAGACCCAGTACTTC.

The gene calls are TRBV19 and TRBJ1-3; no clear D gene. Germline values: CDR1 LNHDA, CDR2 SQIVND (reference sequence). This CDR3 has 14 residues. With 4 bases removed from V and 0 bases from J, the gap between germline ends came to 7 bases. CDR3 region: CASSNSNSGNTIYF. As DNA, the CDR3 is TGTGCCAGTAGTAATTCAAACTCTGGAAACACCATATATTTT.

The V gene is TRBV3-1 (or the pseudogene TRBV3-2), the J gene TRBJ2-2; a weak D match, TRBD1 (6 bases). Trimming cost V 3 bases and J 3 bases, with 17 bases left between them. CDR3 length equals 17 residues. Germline CDR1 LGHDT, CDR2 YNNKEL (reference sequence). The CDR3 DNA reads as TGTGCCAGCAGCCAGATTTTTTTTGACAGGTACACCGGGGAGCTGTTTTTT. It translates to CASSQIFFDRYTGELFF.

This clone appeared a single time. The chain links TRBV5-1 to TRBJ2-1, with TRBD2 identical over 7 bases. Germline trimming cut 2 bases from V and 8 bases from J; bases unmatched to any gene: 10. This CDR3 comprises 15 residues. CDR1 and CDR2 from the germline V gene are SGHRS and YFSETQ. The DNA for the CDR3 is TGCGCCAGCAGCTTCGGACTAGTTGAATCCGATGAGCAGTTCTTC. Amino acid sequence: CASSFGLVESDEQFF.

The gene calls are TRBV7-9 and TRBJ2-5, with D possibly TRBD1 on 5 matching bases. The germline gives CDR1 SEHNR, CDR2 FQNEAQ (reference sequence). The CDR3 runs 14 residues. V lost 5 bases and J lost 5, with 15 bases in between. This CDR3 is CASSDQGWGETQYF. Written as DNA, the CDR3 is TGTGCCAGCAGCGACCAGGGTTGGGGTGAGACCCAGTACTTC.

The chain combines TRBV6-1 with TRBJ1-3, with no clear D. Germline CDR1 reads MNHNS; CDR2 reads SASEGT. This CDR3 is 13 amino acids long. V was cut by 6 bases and J by 0 bases, with 6 bases left in between. This CDR3 is CASRAPSGNTIYF. DNA for the CDR3: TGTGCCAGCAGGGCCCCCTCTGGAAACACCATATATTTT.

The chain uses TRBV28 and TRBJ1-5; 8 positions match TRBD1. V shed 3 bases and J 6 bases; nucleotides not matched to a gene: 4. CDR1 MDHEN and CDR2 SYDVKM come from the germline V gene. The CDR3 is 14 amino acids. The CDR3 DNA sequence: TGTGCCAGCAGTTTGTCAGGGGGCGGTCAGCCCCAGCATTTT. Its translation: CASSLSGGGQPQHF.

V gene TRBV5-1 combines with J gene TRBJ1-1; D is perhaps TRBD1 (6 bases). The CDR3 runs 14 residues. The germline CDR1 and CDR2 sequences are SGHRS and YFSETQ. V lost 3 bases and J lost 0, with 9 bases in between. Here the CDR3 reads CASSWDILNTEAFF. The CDR3, as DNA: TGCGCCAGCAGCTGGGACATATTGAACACTGAAGCTTTCTTT.

The chain links TRBV6-4 to TRBJ2-1; D gene unclear. CDR1 is MRHNA and CDR2 is SNTAGT in the germline V gene. Trimming took off 8 bases at V and 5 bases at J, with 7 bases between the two ends. CDR3 size: 11 residues. CDR3 in DNA: TGTGCCAGCTGCCAGGACAATGAGCAGTTCTTC. Amino acid sequence: CASCQDNEQFF.

The rearrangement joins TRBV6-5 to TRBJ2-3; tentatively, D is TRBD1 (5 bases). CDR1 is MNHEY and CDR2 is SVGAGI in the germline V gene. Trimming removed 7 bases from V and 0 bases from J, with 14 bases in between. This CDR3 is 15 amino acids long. The CDR3 sequence: CASTTDMPSTDTQYF. For the CDR3, the DNA is TGTGCCAGCACTACGGACATGCCTAGCACAGATACGCAGTATTTT.

V usage is TRBV3-1 (or the pseudogene TRBV3-2) and J usage is TRBJ2-2, with D perhaps TRBD1 (5 bases). This CDR3 is 17 amino acids long. The V gene's germline CDR1 is LGHDT and CDR2 YNNKEL (reference sequence). Trimming cost V 4 bases and J 5 bases, with 20 bases left between them. The chain's CDR3 is CASSLPKQGIVTGELFF. The CDR3 DNA reads as TGTGCCAGCAGCCTACCTAAGCAGGGTATAGTTACCGGGGAGCTGTTTTTT.

The gene calls are TRBV4-1 and TRBJ1-2; a weak D match, TRBD1 (5 bases). Trimming shortened V by 1 base and J by 4 bases, and 16 bases separated the two germline ends. The CDR3 loop spans 16 amino acids. The germline V gene has CDR1 MGHRA and CDR2 YSYEKL. CDR3 protein: CASSQGGLGEGYGYTF. The CDR3 DNA reads TGCGCCAGCAGCCAAGGAGGGCTAGGGGAGGGCTATGGCTACACCTTC.

This rearrangement joins TRBV12-3 or TRBV12-4 to TRBJ2-5; D call uncertain. Trimming shortened V by 3 bases and J by 5 bases, and 7 bases separated the two germline ends. This CDR3 is 12 amino acids long. The CDR3 bases are TGTGCCAGCAGTTTCGCGGAGGAGACCCAGTACTTC. Translation: CASSFAEETQYF.